This T cell receptor (beta chain) stems from a study of T cell responses to AZD1222 COVID-19 vaccine. Study context: Pooling was applied to second doses at about 4 or about 12 weeks. The study's findings and limits: Possibly, clonal diversity was underestimated; donors were largely white British and included more females. Regions 160-218 and 743-854 held dominance among vaccine-associated CD4 TCRs, which spanned spike. Nearly half of spike-specific TCRs reportedly target unmutated variant regions.

In regard to this clone: Its antigen is undetermined.

Assay used: immunoSEQ multiplex PCR; TCRdb lists only in-frame clones, some missing. The sample shows roughly 130,000 clones, 80% to 90% of them seen only once. The receptor was derived from an adult in good health. Specimen: peripheral blood, collected on day 0 of AZD1222 vaccination.

The DNA of the CDR3 is TGCGCCAGCAGTCGGGACAGGGGAGGAGCTAATGAAAAACTGTTTTTT. Amino acids: CASSRDRGGANEKLFF. The chain has TRBV4-1 and TRBJ1-4; 10 nucleotides match TRBD1. The J segment lost 3 bases and the V segment lost 6 bases, leaving 7 bases of the junction unmatched. The CDR3 is 16 amino acids. Per the germline V gene, CDR1 is MGHRA and CDR2 is YSYEKL.